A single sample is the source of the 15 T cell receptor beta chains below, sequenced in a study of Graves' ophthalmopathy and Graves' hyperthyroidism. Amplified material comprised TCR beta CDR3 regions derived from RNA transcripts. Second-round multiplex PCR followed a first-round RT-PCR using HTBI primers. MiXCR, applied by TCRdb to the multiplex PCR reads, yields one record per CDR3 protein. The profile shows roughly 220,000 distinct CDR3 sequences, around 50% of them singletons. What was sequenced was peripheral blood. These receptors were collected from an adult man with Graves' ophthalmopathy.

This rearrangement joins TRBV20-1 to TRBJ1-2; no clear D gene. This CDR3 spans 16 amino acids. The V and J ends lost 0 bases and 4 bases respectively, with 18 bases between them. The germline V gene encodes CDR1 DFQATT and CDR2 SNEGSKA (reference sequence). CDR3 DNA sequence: TGCAGTGCTAGAGATTTGGGGATCTGGGGTTCCTATGGCTACACCTTC. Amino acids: CSARDLGIWGSYGYTF.

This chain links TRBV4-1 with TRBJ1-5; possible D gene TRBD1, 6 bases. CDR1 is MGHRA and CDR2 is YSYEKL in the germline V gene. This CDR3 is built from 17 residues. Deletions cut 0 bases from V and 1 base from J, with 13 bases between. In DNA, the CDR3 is TGCGCCAGCAGCCAAGATCCAGGGGACTTCAGCAATCAGCCCCAGCATTTT. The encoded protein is CASSQDPGDFSNQPQHF.

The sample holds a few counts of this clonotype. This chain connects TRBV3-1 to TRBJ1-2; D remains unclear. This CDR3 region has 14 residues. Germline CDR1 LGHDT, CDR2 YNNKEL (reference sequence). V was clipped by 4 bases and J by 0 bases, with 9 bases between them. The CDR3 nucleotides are TGTGCCAGCAGCCCGACCGCAGCTAACTATGGCTACACCTTC. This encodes CASSPTAANYGYTF.

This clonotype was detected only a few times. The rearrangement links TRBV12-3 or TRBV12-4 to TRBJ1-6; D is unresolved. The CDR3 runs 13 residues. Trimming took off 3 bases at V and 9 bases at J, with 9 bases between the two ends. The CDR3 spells CASSLNSGSPLHF. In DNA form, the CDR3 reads TGTGCCAGCAGTTTGAACAGCGGTTCACCCCTCCACTTT.

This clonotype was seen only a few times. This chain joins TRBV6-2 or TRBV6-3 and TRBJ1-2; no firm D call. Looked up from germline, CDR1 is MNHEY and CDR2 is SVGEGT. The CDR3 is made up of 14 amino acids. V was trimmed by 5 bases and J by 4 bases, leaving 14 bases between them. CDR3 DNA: TGTGCCAGCAGTGAAGCGCAAGGACTCTATGGCTACACCTTC. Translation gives CASSEAQGLYGYTF.

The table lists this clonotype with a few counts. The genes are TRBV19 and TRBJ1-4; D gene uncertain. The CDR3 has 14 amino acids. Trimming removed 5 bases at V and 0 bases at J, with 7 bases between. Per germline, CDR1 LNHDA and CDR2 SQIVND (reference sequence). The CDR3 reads CASSPPATNEKLFF. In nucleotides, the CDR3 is TGTGCCAGTAGTCCTCCAGCAACTAATGAAAAACTGTTTTTT.

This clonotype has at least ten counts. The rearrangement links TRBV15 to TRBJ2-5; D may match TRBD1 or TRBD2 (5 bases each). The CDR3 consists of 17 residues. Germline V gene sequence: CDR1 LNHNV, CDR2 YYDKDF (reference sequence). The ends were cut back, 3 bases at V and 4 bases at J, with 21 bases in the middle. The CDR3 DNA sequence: TGTGCCACCAGCAGCCAGCTCGGGACGCACGGAGGAGAGACCCAGTACTTC. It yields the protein CATSSQLGTHGGETQYF.

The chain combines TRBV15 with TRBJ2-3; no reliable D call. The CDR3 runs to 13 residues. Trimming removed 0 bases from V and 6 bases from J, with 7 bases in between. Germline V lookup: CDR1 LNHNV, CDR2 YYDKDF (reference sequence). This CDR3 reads CATSREKADTQYF. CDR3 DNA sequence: TGTGCCACCAGCAGAGAAAAGGCGGATACGCAGTATTTT. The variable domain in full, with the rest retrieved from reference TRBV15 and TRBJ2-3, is DAMVIQNPRYQVTQFGKPVTLSCSQTLNHNVMYWYQQKSSQAPKLLFHYYDKDFNNEADTPDNFQSRRPNTSFCFLDIRSPGLGDTAMYLCATSREKADTQYFGPGTRLTVL.

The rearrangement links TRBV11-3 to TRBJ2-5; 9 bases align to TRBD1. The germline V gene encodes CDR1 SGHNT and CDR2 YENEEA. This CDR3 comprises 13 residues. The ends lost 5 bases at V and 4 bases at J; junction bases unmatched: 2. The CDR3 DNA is TGTGCCAGCAGCGACAGGGGGGTAGAGACCCAGTACTTC. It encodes CASSDRGVETQYF.

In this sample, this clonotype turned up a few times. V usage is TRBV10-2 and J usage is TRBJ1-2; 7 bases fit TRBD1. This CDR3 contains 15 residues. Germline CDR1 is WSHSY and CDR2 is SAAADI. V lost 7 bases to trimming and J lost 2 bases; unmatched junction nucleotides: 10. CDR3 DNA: TGCGCCAGCATAAACCGGGACAGAGGGAACTATGGCTACACCTTC. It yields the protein CASINRDRGNYGYTF.

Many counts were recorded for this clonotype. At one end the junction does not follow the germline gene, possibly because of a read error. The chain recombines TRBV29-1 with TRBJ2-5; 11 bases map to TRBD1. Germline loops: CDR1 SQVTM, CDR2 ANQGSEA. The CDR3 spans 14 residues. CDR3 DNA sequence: TGCAGCGTGGAAGGACAGGGGGCAAGTGAGACCCAGTACTTC. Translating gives CSVEGQGASETQYF. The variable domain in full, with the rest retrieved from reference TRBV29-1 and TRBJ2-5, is SAVISQKPSRDICQRGTSLTIQCQVDSQVTMMFWYRQQPGQSLTLIATANQGSEATYESGFVIDKFPISRPNLTFSTLTVSNMSPEDSSIYLCSVEGQGASETQYFGPGTRLLVL.

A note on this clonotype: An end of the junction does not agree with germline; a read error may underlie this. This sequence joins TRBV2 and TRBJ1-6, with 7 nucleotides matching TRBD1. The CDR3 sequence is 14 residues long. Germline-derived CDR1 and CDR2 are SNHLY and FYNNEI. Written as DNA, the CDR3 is TGTGCCGGCAGTGTCAAGGGGGCGAATTCACCCCTCCACTTT. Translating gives CAGSVKGANSPLHF. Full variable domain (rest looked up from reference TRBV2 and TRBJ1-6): EPEVTQTPSHQVTQMGQEVILRCVPISNHLYFYWYRQILGQKVEFLVSFYNNEISEKSEIFDDQFSVERPDGSNFTLKIRSTKLEDSAMYFCAGSVKGANSPLHFGNGTRLTVT.

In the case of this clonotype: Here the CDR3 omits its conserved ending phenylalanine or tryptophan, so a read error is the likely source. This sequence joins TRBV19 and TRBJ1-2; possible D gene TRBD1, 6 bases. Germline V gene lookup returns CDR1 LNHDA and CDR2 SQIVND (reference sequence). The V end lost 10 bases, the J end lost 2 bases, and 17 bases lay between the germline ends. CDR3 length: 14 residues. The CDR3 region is CATADRPRNYGYTL. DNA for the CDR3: TGTGCCACCGCGGACAGACCAAGGAACTATGGCTACACCCTC.

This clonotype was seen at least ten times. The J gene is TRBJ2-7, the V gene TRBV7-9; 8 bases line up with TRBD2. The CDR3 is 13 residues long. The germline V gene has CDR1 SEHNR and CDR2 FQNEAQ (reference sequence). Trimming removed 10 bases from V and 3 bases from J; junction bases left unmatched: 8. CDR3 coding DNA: TGTGCCACCCGGGGCAGCGGGAGCTACGAGCAGTACTTC. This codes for CATRGSGSYEQYF.

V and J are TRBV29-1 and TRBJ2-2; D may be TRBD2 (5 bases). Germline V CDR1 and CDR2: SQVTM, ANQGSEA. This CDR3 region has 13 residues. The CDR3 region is CSMRAGYTGELFF. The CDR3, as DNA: TGCAGTATGAGGGCGGGTTACACCGGGGAGCTGTTTTTT.